This TCR beta chain was identified during a study of cytomegalovirus exposure and HLA in healthy donors. 60 Vbeta and 13 Jbeta primers were used in PCR. Method: immunoSEQ multiplex PCR; TCRdb's copy keeps in-frame clones and lacks some. The ten top clones account for 3.6%, within a sample of around 120,000 clones. Per the germline V gene, CDR1 is SEHNR and CDR2 is FQNEAQ (reference sequence). CDR3 length equals 18 residues. J lost 0 bases, V lost 4 bases, and 11 bases had no gene match. Concerning this clone itself: Its antigen is unknown.

Findings and limits, study-wide: The listing of roughly 160 TCR beta chains classed them as cytomegalovirus-associated. In a later analysis, a genetic analysis reported fewer productive-TCR N-insertions in an Asian-associated ancestry cluster than the cohort average. Later on, an analysis found that several of the most significant clusters appeared to be linked to common viral pathogens, which included parvovirus B19.

This chain uses TRBV7-9 with TRBJ2-1, with 8 bases fitting TRBD2. This TCR was recovered from a man aged 18 to 29 in good health and CMV-seronegative. Sequencing was carried out using PBMCs. CDR3 in DNA: TGTGCCAGCAGCTCAACTCCGGGACTAGGGAGCTCCTACAATGAGCAGTTCTTC. It translates to CASSSTPGLGSSYNEQFF.